This T cell receptor (beta chain) was documented in a study of blood T cells in healthy people across ages. The second PCR ran about 6 to 12 cycles with a sample-barcoded 5' primer and J-beta primers. MiXCR, run by TCRdb on the 5' RACE reads, gives a single entry per CDR3 protein. The repertoire holds hundreds of thousands of distinct CDR3 sequences, with approximately 30% as singletons. In germline, CDR1 is MNHEY, CDR2 SVGEGT. V shed 0 bases, J shed 5 bases, and the junction held 6 bases outside the gene matches. The CDR3 covers 16 residues. This clonotype has more than one count but fewer than ten. This may be a read error, as it is one base from a much larger clone.

The TCR comes from an elderly woman in good health. The chain uses TRBV6-2 or TRBV6-3 and TRBJ2-1; 8 positions agree with TRBD2. The sequenced sample was blood. CDR3 residues: CASSYSGGALHNEQFF. The CDR3 bases are TGTGCCAGCAGTTACTCCGGGGGGGCCCTCCACAATGAGCAGTTCTTC.